These 30 T cell receptor beta chains were all obtained from the same sample, sequenced in a study of blood T cell repertoires in COVID-19. Generated by immunoSEQ multiplex PCR, the TCRdb table keeps only in-frame clones and is missing some. Among 200,000 to 250,000 clones listed, 70% to 90% were seen once. The sample consisted of peripheral blood. These receptors were taken from a man between 18 and 35 years old with active or convalescent COVID-19.

The CDR3 bases are TGTGCCAGCTCTTCCGGGACTAGGCCCCCACCAGATACGCAGTATTTT. Its translation is CASSSGTRPPPDTQYF. This chain joins TRBV18 and TRBJ2-3; 8 positions agree with TRBD2. V lost 6 bases to trimming and J lost 4 bases; unmatched junction nucleotides: 12. The CDR3 has 16 amino acids. The V gene's germline CDR1 is KGHSH and CDR2 LQKENI.

This clone appeared a single time. The chain links TRBV6-5 to TRBJ2-1, with 10 bases aligning to TRBD1. Germline V CDR1 and CDR2: MNHEY, SVGAGI. This CDR3 spans 14 amino acids. V was clipped by 7 bases and J by 8 bases; unmatched bases: 8. CDR3 sequence: CASTTGQGGDEQFF. The CDR3 region has the DNA TGTGCCAGCACCACAGGACAGGGGGGCGATGAGCAGTTCTTC.

In DNA, the CDR3 is TGTGCCAGCAGCTACGGGACAGGGCACGATTATGGCTACACCTTC. This encodes CASSYGTGHDYGYTF. The chain joins TRBV5-6 to TRBJ1-2, with 9 bases that match TRBD1. CDR1 and CDR2 (germline): SGHDT, YYEEEE. J lost 5 bases, V lost 3 bases, and 8 bases had no gene match. The CDR3 consists of 15 residues.

The rearrangement links TRBV19 to TRBJ1-5; 8 bases agree with TRBD1. This CDR3 is 15 amino acids long. Germline CDR1 and CDR2: LNHDA and SQIVND (reference sequence). With V trimmed by 5 bases and J by 6 bases, 9 bases remained unmatched. The CDR3 sequence: CASSPGQGWGQPQHF. CDR3 DNA: TGTGCCAGTAGTCCCGGACAGGGCTGGGGTCAGCCCCAGCATTTT.

The V gene is TRBV7-2, the J gene TRBJ1-3; D gene unclear. This CDR3 region has 13 residues. V was pared by 3 bases and J by 7 bases, with 10 bases between. CDR1 SGHTA and CDR2 FQGNSA come from the germline V gene. CDR3 sequence: CASSFRGRNTIYF. For the CDR3, the DNA is TGTGCCAGCAGCTTCAGAGGGCGGAACACCATATATTTT. The full variable domain, rest sourced from reference TRBV7-2 and TRBJ1-3, is GAGVSQSPSNKVTEKGKDVELRCDPISGHTALYWYRQSLGQGLEFLIYFQGNSAPDKSGLPSDRFSAERTGGSVSTLTIQRTQQEDSAVYLCASSFRGRNTIYFGEGSWLTVV.

The V gene is TRBV7-2, the J gene TRBJ2-5; TRBD2 agrees at 7 bases. The CDR3 totals 17 residues. The J segment lost 5 bases and the V segment lost 0 bases, leaving 12 bases of the junction unmatched. CDR1 SGHTA and CDR2 FQGNSA come from the germline V gene. The CDR3 DNA reads as TGTGCCAGCAGCTTAGCTGGGAGGGCGGTGAGGAGTGAGACCCAGTACTTC. Translation: CASSLAGRAVRSETQYF.

This rearrangement joins TRBV4-3 to TRBJ1-2, with D perhaps TRBD1 (6 bases). V lost 6 bases and J lost 7, with 18 bases in between. The CDR3 covers 14 residues. The germline V gene has CDR1 LGHNA and CDR2 YSLEER. The CDR3 loop is CASSHSQGPLGYTF. Written as DNA, the CDR3 is TGCGCCAGCAGTCATTCACAGGGACCGCTTGGCTACACCTTC.

The count of this clone is one. The J gene is TRBJ2-2, the V gene TRBV18; D is perhaps TRBD1 (5 bases). This CDR3 contains 14 residues. Germline-derived CDR1 and CDR2 are KGHSH and LQKENI. Between the trimmed V and J ends, which lost 2 bases and 6 bases, there was a span of 10 bases. The CDR3 protein is CASSPSGSPGELFF. CDR3 in DNA: TGTGCCAGCTCACCATCAGGGTCGCCCGGGGAGCTGTTTTTT.

The rearrangement joins TRBV10-1 to TRBJ2-5, with D perhaps matching TRBD2 (7 bases). V lost 4 bases and J lost 2, with 20 bases in between. Germline CDR1 reads WNHNN; CDR2 reads SYGVQD (reference sequence). This CDR3 spans 17 amino acids. The chain's CDR3 is CASSAGGGRGPQETQYF. CDR3 nucleotides: TGCGCCAGCAGTGCGGGGGGCGGCCGAGGACCGCAAGAGACCCAGTACTTC.

The rearrangement joins TRBV11-2 to TRBJ2-2, with 10 bases that match TRBD2. This CDR3 is 15 amino acids long. Germline values: CDR1 SGHAT, CDR2 FQNNGV. V dropped 1 base and J dropped 4; count of bases not matched to a gene: 0. The chain's CDR3 is CASSLGTSGTGELFF. DNA for the CDR3: TGTGCCAGCAGCTTAGGGACTAGCGGCACCGGGGAGCTGTTTTTT.

This clone has more than one count but fewer than ten. The chain couples TRBV2 to TRBJ2-3, with D possibly TRBD2 on 5 matching bases. Germline CDR1 reads SNHLY; CDR2 reads FYNNEI. V was cut by 10 bases and J by 3 bases, with 17 bases left in between. This CDR3 region has 14 residues. The CDR3 loop is CATARAVGTDTQYF. The CDR3 DNA reads as TGTGCCACCGCGCGAGCGGTTGGGACAGATACGCAGTATTTT.

The rearrangement uses TRBV7-2 and TRBJ2-1, with D maybe TRBD2 (5 bases). V dropped 6 bases and J dropped 3 bases, with 12 bases sitting between them. The germline V gene has CDR1 SGHTA and CDR2 FQGNSA. This CDR3 spans 14 amino acids. The CDR3 region has the DNA TGTGCCAGCAGTCTAGCAAGACTCTACAATGAGCAGTTCTTC. Amino acid sequence: CASSLARLYNEQFF.

The gene calls are TRBV3-1 (or the pseudogene TRBV3-2) and TRBJ1-5, with D hard to call. Germline V lookup: CDR1 LGHDT, CDR2 YNNKEL (reference sequence). The V gene lost 3 bases and the J gene lost 0 bases, with 9 bases spanning the gap. The CDR3 totals 15 residues. CDR3 nucleotide sequence: TGTGCCAGCAGCCAGTCCGGGGATAGCAATCAGCCCCAGCATTTT. Protein product: CASSQSGDSNQPQHF.

This clone was recorded once. J is TRBJ2-3 and V is TRBV5-8, with TRBD1 matching 10 bases. The germline V gene encodes CDR1 SGHTS and CDR2 YDEGEE. This CDR3 spans 14 amino acids. V lost 5 bases, J lost 3 bases, and 3 bases stayed unmatched. Written as DNA, the CDR3 is TGTGCCAGCAGTTCGGGACAGGGGACAGATACGCAGTATTTT. As protein: CASSSGQGTDTQYF.

The rearrangement links TRBV7-2 to TRBJ2-5, with D perhaps matching TRBD2 (6 bases). There are 14 residues in the CDR3. Trimming removed 5 bases at V and 1 base at J, with 11 bases between. The germline gives CDR1 SGHTA, CDR2 FQGNSA. The CDR3 sequence is CASSPRGLQETQYF. The CDR3 coding sequence is TGTGCCAGCAGCCCCCGGGGACTCCAAGAGACCCAGTACTTC.

The rearrangement links TRBV29-1 to TRBJ2-3; TRBD1 might be the D (6 bases). This CDR3 contains 15 residues. Germline assignment: CDR1 SQVTM and CDR2 ANQGSEA. V lost 5 bases and J 4 bases, leaving 19 bases between the germline ends. As DNA, the CDR3 is TGCAGCGTTTATCCGTCGGGTCGACAGGCAGATACGCAGTATTTT. Amino acids: CSVYPSGRQADTQYF.

As to this clone: Distinct nucleotide sequences in the sample also encode this CDR3. The chain carries TRBV7-9 and TRBJ1-3; D unresolved. V was cut by 1 base and J by 0 bases, with 7 bases left in between. This CDR3 region has 15 residues. The germline CDR1 and CDR2 sequences are SEHNR and FQNEAQ (reference sequence). The CDR3 reads CASSLVGSSGNTIYF. For the CDR3, the DNA is TGTGCCAGCAGCTTAGTAGGGAGCTCTGGAAACACCATATATTTT. The full variable domain, rest sourced from reference TRBV7-9 and TRBJ1-3, is DTGVSQNPRHKITKRGQNVTFRCDPISEHNRLYWYRQTLGQGPEFLTYFQNEAQLEKSRLLSDRFSAERPKGSFSTLEIQRTEQGDSAMYLCASSLVGSSGNTIYFGEGSWLTVV.

This clone was seen more than once but under ten times. This sequence joins TRBV6-5 and TRBJ1-5; the D is unclear. V was trimmed by 6 bases and J by 4 bases, leaving 7 bases between them. CDR3 length equals 12 residues. Germline values: CDR1 MNHEY, CDR2 SVGAGI. For the CDR3, the DNA is TGTGCCAGCAGAGCCCCGAATCAGCCCCAGCATTTT. Its translation: CASRAPNQPQHF.

J is TRBJ1-2 and V is TRBV28; 8 nucleotides agree with TRBD1. Germline assignment: CDR1 MDHEN and CDR2 SYDVKM. Trimming removed 4 bases from V and 7 bases from J; junction bases left unmatched: 8. This CDR3 is built from 14 residues. In DNA form, the CDR3 reads TGTGCCAGCAGTTCCGGGACAGGTTCGGCTGGCTACACCTTC. Translating it yields CASSSGTGSAGYTF.

The chain joins TRBV18 to TRBJ1-6; maybe TRBD1 (6 bases). CDR1 is KGHSH, CDR2 LQKENI, per germline. The CDR3 length is 15 residues. V was shortened by 4 bases and J by 4 bases, with 11 bases between the two germline ends. CDR3 nucleotide sequence: TGTGCCAGCTCACGGGGGCCAGAGTATAATTCACCCCTCCACTTT. It specifies CASSRGPEYNSPLHF.

The chain joins TRBV6-1 to TRBJ1-1, with a weak D call TRBD1 (5 bases). There are 15 residues in the CDR3. Trimming shortened V by 2 bases and J by 5 bases, and 15 bases separated the two germline ends. In germline, CDR1 is MNHNS, CDR2 SASEGT. CDR3: CASSEFSGGMTEAFF. The CDR3 bases are TGTGCCAGCAGTGAATTCTCCGGGGGTATGACTGAAGCTTTCTTT.

This rearrangement joins TRBV25-1 to TRBJ2-7; 7 positions match TRBD1. CDR3 length: 13 amino acids. Germline CDR1 is MGHDK and CDR2 is SYGVNS. Unmatched junction bases numbered 0, after V lost 2 bases and J lost 2 bases. CDR3 DNA: TGTGCCAGCAGTGAAACAGGGGCCTACGAGCAGTACTTC. Translating gives CASSETGAYEQYF.

Here the CDR3 reads CASSLDSRLEQFF. As DNA, the CDR3 is TGTGCCAGCAGCTTAGACTCCAGACTAGAGCAGTTCTTC. This chain connects TRBV7-2 to TRBJ2-1; tentatively, D is TRBD2 (5 bases). This CDR3 has 13 residues. The germline CDR1 and CDR2 sequences are SGHTA and FQGNSA. The V gene lost 1 base and the J gene lost 10 bases, with 11 bases spanning the gap.

The chain joins TRBV15 to TRBJ1-5, with D possibly TRBD1 on 6 matching bases. Germline assignment: CDR1 LNHNV and CDR2 YYDKDF (reference sequence). V was shortened by 6 bases and J by 8 bases, with 17 bases between the two germline ends. The CDR3 covers 14 residues. The CDR3 sequence is CATRGSDSFKPQHF. The CDR3 DNA reads TGTGCCACCAGGGGTTCGGACAGTTTCAAGCCCCAGCATTTT.

The gene calls are TRBV9 and TRBJ2-7; a weak D match, TRBD1 (6 bases). The CDR3 is 14 amino acids. Deletions cut 0 bases from V and 2 bases from J, with 9 bases between. CDR1 is SGDLS, CDR2 YYNGEE, per germline. This CDR3 is CASSVGPGAYEQYF. The CDR3 DNA reads TGTGCCAGCAGCGTAGGACCAGGGGCCTACGAGCAGTACTTC.

This clone was detected once. This chain joins TRBV10-1 and TRBJ1-2; D ambiguous. CDR3 length: 12 amino acids. V was clipped by 7 bases and J by 10 bases, with 16 bases between them. Germline V CDR1 and CDR2: WNHNN, SYGVQD (reference sequence). CDR3 nucleotides: TGCGCCAGCACGAATCCCTCGAGCGACTACACCTTC. As protein: CASTNPSSDYTF.

The chain combines TRBV4-3 with TRBJ1-6; D unresolved. V lost 1 base, J lost 10 bases, and 14 bases lay in between. There are 15 residues in the CDR3. Per germline, CDR1 LGHNA and CDR2 YSLEER. In nucleotides, the CDR3 is TGCGCCAGCAGCCAAGTGGGCAGCTTGGGCTCACCCCTCCACTTT. It specifies CASSQVGSLGSPLHF.

The V and J genes are TRBV4-1 and TRBJ2-1, with TRBD2 as a possible D gene (6 bases). The CDR3 contains 14 residues. Germline V gene data show CDR1 as MGHRA and CDR2 as YSYEKL. Trimming cost V 1 base and J 3 bases, with 7 bases left between them. CDR3 nucleotide sequence: TGCGCCAGCAGCCAAGGGACTAACTACAATGAGCAGTTCTTC. Its protein is CASSQGTNYNEQFF.

The CDR3 reads CASSSTHRGNTEAFF. CDR3 coding DNA: TGTGCCAGCAGCTCGACGCACAGGGGGAACACTGAAGCTTTCTTT. The chain recombines TRBV5-8 with TRBJ1-1; the match to TRBD1 covers 7 bases. Germline assignment: CDR1 SGHTS and CDR2 YDEGEE. J lost 1 base, V lost 3 bases, and 6 bases had no gene match. The CDR3 is 15 amino acids.

The CDR3 here is CASSPQGTTDTQYF. The CDR3 coding sequence is TGCGCCAGCAGCCCCCAGGGGACCACAGATACGCAGTATTTT. The chain is built from TRBV5-1 and TRBJ2-3; a possible D gene is TRBD1 (6 bases). V lost 4 bases to trimming and J lost 2 bases, with 11 bases between them. Germline CDR1 reads SGHRS; CDR2 reads YFSETQ. The CDR3 length is 14 residues. Combining the CDR3 with reference TRBV5-1 and TRBJ2-3 gives the whole variable domain KAGVTQTPRYLIKTRGQQVTLSCSPISGHRSVSWYQQTPGQGLQFLFEYFSETQRNKGNFPGRFSGRQFSNSRSEMNVSTLELGDSALYLCASSPQGTTDTQYFGPGTRLTVL.